This T cell receptor (beta chain) came from a study of shared clonotypes between healthy human individuals (dated by TCRdb to about 2020). With respect to the entire study: A few men and a couple of women, aged 18 to 49 years, made up the cohort. For each donor, CD4 naive and CD4 memory were each run on three plates, CD8 naive on two plates, and CD8 memory on one plate. To estimate repertoire size and how much clonotype sharing occurs between individuals, the study deeply sequenced the blood TCR repertoires of about five healthy adults. Between about 0.94 and 8.9 billion PBMCs per donor were obtained by leukapheresis. To increase sequencing depth and limit assay-specific biases, TCR repertoire library preparation and sequencing were carried out by different laboratories using diverse techniques. Overall study results and their limits: Larger estimated clonotype richness was generally found for naive subsets than for memory subsets. Compared with non-shared clonotypes, the clonotypes found in all four sorted-subset donors had higher generation probabilities. Only blood was sampled, and tissue TCR repertoires likely differ from those in blood. Incomplete sequencing was indicated by rarefaction of sorted-subset datasets, despite the large sequencing depth. Sharing across several donors was observed for around 4.8% of naive CD4, under 4% of naive CD8, 2% to 2.5% of memory CD4, and about 0.4% of memory CD8 clonotypes. Based on pairwise subsampling, the degree of clonotype sharing among donors was expected to be affected by sequencing depth. Because the study included a small number of donors, the genetic and exposure-history diversity represented was limited.

The donors were healthy, HIV-negative adults with no recently reported acute infections or vaccinations. Every donor was a Caucasian adult living in Nashville, Tennessee, USA. CD8 memory samples were composed of magnetically selected CD45RO+ cells combined with CCR7-negative CD45RA+ effector memory (TemRA) cells. After blood collection by leukapheresis, PBMCs were isolated using Ficoll-Histopaque density gradient centrifugation and then cryopreserved in the vapor phase of liquid nitrogen. Purity and quantity of every magnetically sorted T cell population were checked by analytical flow cytometry. Each sorted fraction had its genomic DNA isolated and then quantified by UV absorbance on a Nanodrop 2000c. Looking up the germline V gene yields CDR1 SGHDT and CDR2 YYEEEE. Deletion took 4 bases off V and 2 bases off J, with a span of 12 bases between the germline ends. From the cysteine up to the phenylalanine, the CDR3 has a length of 14 residues. The read is trimmed to its CDR3 DNA, 42 bases read in frame from base 1.

TCR CDR3 regions were amplified from genomic DNA by multiplex PCR using the deep immunoSEQ assay. For each cell subset, the extracted genomic DNA was distributed evenly across all wells of several immunoSEQ 96-well plates, and each plate served as one replicate. For sorted subsets, each replicate PCR was loaded with roughly 190 ng genomic DNA, equivalent to about 33,000 T cell genomes. Purified libraries were quantified with a Qubit 3.0 fluorometer, sized on a Bioanalyzer 2100, and re-quantified with the KAPA Library Quantification kit. Each immunoSEQ 96-well plate was sequenced on its own single-read 150-cycle Illumina NextSeq 550 flow cell. In the authors' own workflow: Because only junctional sequences without quality scores were contained in the immunoSEQ output, filtering matching that applied to full-length reads could not be performed. Sequences were annotated with PyIR, a Python wrapper for IgBLAST v1.9, and V/J genes and CDR3 were assigned using IMGT germline references. Any read was removed if the V/J assignment was weak (E-value above 1e-6), the CDR3 was missing, or the read contained stop codons, out-of-frame junctions, or ambiguous translated residues. V3J clonotypes were defined as sequences sharing the same inferred V gene, J gene, and CDR3 amino acid sequence. The percentage overlap between two repertoires was calculated by dividing the number of shared unique clonotypes by the size of the smaller repertoire. Richness of each repertoire was evaluated using RTK rarefaction, the Chao1 estimator, and Recon v2.1 estimates of unobserved clonotypes. For all TCRbeta clonotypes obtained by the gDNA method from a handful of donors, generation probabilities were computed with OLGA. In its TCRdb copy, this immuneACCESS table keeps in-frame sequences only and misses some clones. Where compared with another copy, unresolved V genes explain less than half of these, and the others have no known cause. Clone size and the V and J calls come from that table; the DNA yielded D and trimming. A total of approximately 110,000 clones appear in this sample, less than 80% of them only once. The ten largest make up roughly 22% of the sample.

For this clone: The specificity of this receptor is unknown. Per-nucleotide qualities are absent, and no much larger clonotype sits a single base away.

The V and J segments used are TRBV5-6 and TRBJ1-2; possibly the D gene is TRBD1, per 6 matching bases. The material sequenced was memory CD8+ T cells sorted from blood. This specimen's cell subset or site label, interpreted: CD45RO+ cells pooled with CCR7-negative TemRA cells. The clonotype was recovered from a woman between 25 and 40 years old in good health. The sequenced DNA: TGTGCCAGCAGCGTTAAGGGGGACAACTATGGCTACACCTTC. This translates into CASSVKGDNYGYTF.